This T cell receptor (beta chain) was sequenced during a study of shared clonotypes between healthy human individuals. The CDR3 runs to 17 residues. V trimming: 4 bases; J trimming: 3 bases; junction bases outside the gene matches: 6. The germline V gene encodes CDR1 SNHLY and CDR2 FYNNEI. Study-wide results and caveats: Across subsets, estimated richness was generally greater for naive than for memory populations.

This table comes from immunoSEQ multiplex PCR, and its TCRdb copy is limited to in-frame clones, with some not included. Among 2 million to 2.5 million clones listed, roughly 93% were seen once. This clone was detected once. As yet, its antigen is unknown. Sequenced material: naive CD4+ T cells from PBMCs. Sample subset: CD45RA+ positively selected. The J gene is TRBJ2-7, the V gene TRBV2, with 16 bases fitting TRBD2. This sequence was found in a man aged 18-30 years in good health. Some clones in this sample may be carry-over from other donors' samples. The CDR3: CASSGGLAGGPVYEQYF. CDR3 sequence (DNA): TGTGCCAGCAGTGGGGGACTAGCGGGAGGGCCTGTCTACGAGCAGTACTTC.